The subject of this entry is one T cell receptor (beta chain). This receptor's antigen is unknown. No base quality values were provided; no much bigger clone lies one nucleotide off. The sample originates from a study of blood T cell repertoires in COVID-19 (TCRdb year 2020). Notes on the research overall: Samples covering the acute and convalescent phases of COVID-19 were provided by collaborators in the United States, Italy and Spain. HLA class I and class II types, where available, came from metadata supplied by the sample provider rather than from assay-based typing. Subjects who had been exposed to COVID-19, were actively infected with it, or had recovered from it provided the deeply sampled blood TCRbeta repertoires that made up the dataset. The material from the prospective study consisted of cDNA or gDNA derived from T cells, B-cell-depleted T cells, or PBMCs. A freely available public database, intended as a resource for researchers studying the immune response to SARS-CoV-2, is where the repertoires were released. The samples were drawn from the first 160 participants of the ongoing ImmuneRACE study and from 1,254 subjects provided by 6 global collaborators. Sample metadata almost always included a de-identified subject ID, COVID-19 status, age in years and sex.

Each collaborating institution followed its own protocols to collect whole blood in K2EDTA tubes. For TCRbeta analysis, collaborators shipped samples as frozen whole blood, isolated PBMCs, or DNA extracted from either of those sample types. The full study reports these points: The quantity of clinical and demographic metadata differed by source and by participant and was supplied without curation.

Measured from the cysteine to the phenylalanine, the CDR3 is 15 residues long. The only DNA kept is the CDR3, 45 bases in frame from the first base. CDR1 SQVTM and CDR2 ANQGSEA are derived from the germline V gene. Trimming costs V 7 bases and J 7 bases, and their ends lie 26 bases apart. TCRbeta CDR3 regions were amplified from genomic DNA by means of the immunoSEQ Assay, a bias-controlled multiplex PCR. From the authors' description of their analysis: Nucleated cell counts per sample were estimated from amplification of reference gene primers within the assay. Sequence reads were collapsed and filtered to measure the absolute abundance of every unique TCRbeta CDR3 rearrangement. For each sample, productive Simpson clonality was calculated as the square root of Simpson's diversity index over productive rearrangements. Not all clones reach the TCRdb copy of this immuneACCESS table, which keeps in-frame sequences only. Checked studies attribute under half of the gap to unresolved V genes and leave the rest unexplained. V and J calls and clone size follow that table, whereas D and trimming were derived from the DNA. Present in this sample are 140,000 to 150,000 clones, approximately 90% of which were seen just once. Around 2.9% of the sample goes to the ten largest clones.

Source material: peripheral blood. This TCR came from a woman aged 55-69 years with active COVID-19. Recombination joined TRBV29-1 with TRBJ2-7; the D region possibly corresponds to TRBD1 (6 bases align). The CDR3 reads as follows: CSATGFQGPGGEQYF. The DNA reads TGCAGCGCCACCGGGTTCCAGGGGCCTGGTGGAGAGCAGTACTTC.